This TCR beta chain was captured in a study of control samples from healthy donors and cancer patients. CDR3 length equals 15 residues. The germline CDR1 and CDR2 sequences are SGHRS and YFSETQ. Trimming took 3 bases from V and 3 from J; bases not matched to a gene: 3. Measured with immunoSEQ multiplex PCR; TCRdb has only the in-frame clones, and not every one. The sample yields about 150,000 clones, about 91% seen once. The sequence was collected from a man younger than 35 in good health. Sequencing was done on a sample of blood. The chain recombines TRBV5-1 with TRBJ1-3, with 10 bases fitting TRBD1. The DNA of the CDR3 is TGCGCCAGCAGCTCGACAGGGGGCATTGGAAACACCATATATTTT. This codes for CASSSTGGIGNTIYF.